Following are 29 T cell receptor beta chains from one sample sequenced in a study of a mutant IDH1 vaccine in newly diagnosed glioma. TCRdb's table, derived via immunoSEQ multiplex PCR, lists solely in-frame clones and lacks some. Found here are about 50,000 clones, over 70% of them singletons; the top ten hold over 4.5%. Time point noted: week 47, end of study. All doses held 300 ug of mutant IDH1 20-mer peptide, with topical imiquimod. These receptors lack a known antigen. The specimen was PBMCs, collected from a glioma patient whose treatment included an IDH1 peptide vaccine. These receptors were obtained from a man aged 45-60 years with glioma.

The chain employs TRBV27 and TRBJ1-1; 10 bases match TRBD1. The CDR3 extends over 14 amino acids. V lost 6 bases, J lost 1 base, and 2 bases stayed unmatched. The V gene's germline CDR1 is MNHEY and CDR2 SMNVEV (reference sequence). In nucleotides, the CDR3 is TGTGCCAGCAGGGACAGGGGGACGAACACTGAAGCTTTCTTT. Its protein product is CASRDRGTNTEAFF.

This clone came up once. The CDR3 loop reads CASSQDRRGGGEVGAFF. DNA for the CDR3: TGTGCCAGCAGCCAAGACCGCCGGGGAGGTGGTGAGGTGGGAGCTTTCTTT. J is TRBJ1-1 and V is TRBV14; D is unclear. V was trimmed by 0 bases and J by 10 bases, leaving 24 bases between them. Germline CDR1 reads SGHDN; CDR2 reads FVKESK. CDR3 length equals 17 residues.

Only one count was recorded for this clone. The V gene is TRBV30, the J gene TRBJ2-7; TRBD1 matches at 9 bases. The length of the CDR3 is 14 residues. J gave up 6 bases and V 1 base, and 7 bases lay outside the gene matches. Germline V gene sequence: CDR1 GTSNPN, CDR2 SVGIG (reference sequence). The CDR3 DNA reads TGTGCCTGGAGTGGCCGGGACAGGGCCGGCGAGCAGTACTTC. This sequence encodes CAWSGRDRAGEQYF.

With respect to this clone: One end of the junction varies from germline; a read error may be responsible. The V and J genes are TRBV7-7 and TRBJ2-7; either TRBD1 or TRBD2 may fit D (5 bases each). CDR1 SSHAT and CDR2 FNYEAQ come from the germline V gene (reference sequence). The CDR3 loop spans 15 amino acids. This CDR3 reads CASSLGQGEGYEQYF. CDR3 nucleotide sequence: TGTGCTAGCAGCTTAGGGCAGGGTGAGGGCTACGAGCAGTACTTC.

J is TRBJ1-2 and V is TRBV19; perhaps TRBD1 as D (5 bases). CDR1 and CDR2 (germline): LNHDA, SQIVND (reference sequence). This CDR3 spans 15 amino acids. The germline V and J ends were trimmed by 7 bases and 8 bases, with 23 bases remaining between them. The CDR3 reads CASMTSSRADRGYTF. The CDR3 DNA sequence: TGTGCCAGTATGACCTCTTCCAGGGCCGATCGCGGCTACACCTTC. The full variable domain, with the rest looked up from reference TRBV19 and TRBJ1-2, is DGGITQSPKYLFRKEGQNVTLSCEQNLNHDAMYWYRQDPGQGLRLIYYSQIVNDFQKGDIAEGYSVSREKKESFPLTVTSAQKNPTAFYLCASMTSSRADRGYTFGSGTRLTVV.

This clone was recorded only once. This chain connects TRBV7-8 to TRBJ1-5, with D possibly being TRBD1 (5 bases). The germline V gene has CDR1 SGHVS and CDR2 FQNEAQ. The V and J ends lost 0 bases and 2 bases respectively, with 11 bases between them. The CDR3 has 16 amino acids. In nucleotides, the CDR3 is TGTGCCAGCAGCTTAGCTAACAGGAGGGGCAATCAGCCCCAGCATTTT. Its translation is CASSLANRRGNQPQHF.

CDR3 DNA: TGTGCCAGCAGCGTATTACAGGGAGATACGCAGTATTTT. Its protein product is CASSVLQGDTQYF. The chain joins TRBV9 to TRBJ2-3; tentative D call: TRBD1 (6 bases). The length of the CDR3 is 13 residues. V was shortened by 1 base and J by 5 bases, with 8 bases between the two germline ends. Germline CDR1 reads SGDLS; CDR2 reads YYNGEE.

The chain recombines TRBV2 with TRBJ1-1; the D is unclear. The V and J ends lost 8 bases and 4 bases respectively, with 8 bases between them. From germline, CDR1 is SNHLY and CDR2 FYNNEI. The CDR3 consists of 11 residues. CDR3 nucleotide sequence: TGTGCCAGCCTCCGCCGCACTGAAGCTTTCTTT. This translates into CASLRRTEAFF.

V usage is TRBV6-5 and J usage is TRBJ2-7; TRBD1 agrees at 7 bases. Germline values: CDR1 MNHEY, CDR2 SVGAGI. Unmatched junction bases numbered 8, after V lost 6 bases and J lost 3 bases. The CDR3 extends over 14 amino acids. Written as DNA, the CDR3 is TGTGCCAGCAGCAGAGACACAGGGGACTACGAGCAGTACTTC. This sequence encodes CASSRDTGDYEQYF.

This clone was counted between two and nine times. The V gene is TRBV5-1, the J gene TRBJ1-1; no reliable D call. The germline V and J ends were trimmed by 0 bases and 5 bases, with 8 bases remaining between them. Per germline, CDR1 SGHRS and CDR2 YFSETQ. The CDR3 consists of 13 residues. This CDR3 reads CASSLAVGTEAFF. The CDR3 bases are TGCGCCAGCAGCTTGGCCGTGGGAACTGAAGCTTTCTTT.

V usage is TRBV9 and J usage is TRBJ1-4; D not resolved. Per germline, CDR1 SGDLS and CDR2 YYNGEE. The V gene lost 4 bases and the J gene lost 4 bases, with 14 bases spanning the gap. The CDR3 sequence is 15 residues long. CDR3 region: CASSQVVGFNEKLFF. CDR3 bases: TGTGCCAGCAGCCAAGTCGTGGGTTTTAATGAAAAACTGTTTTTT.

The chain recombines TRBV30 with TRBJ1-1; tentatively, D is TRBD1 (5 bases). There are 15 residues in the CDR3. CDR1 GTSNPN and CDR2 SVGIG come from the germline V gene (reference sequence). V was shortened by 3 bases and J by 1 base, with 15 bases between the two germline ends. The CDR3 DNA follows: TGTGCCTGGAGCCATGGGACGGCACCGAACACTGAAGCTTTCTTT. Its translation is CAWSHGTAPNTEAFF.

The rearrangement joins TRBV9 to TRBJ1-4, with 7 bases matching TRBD1. The V gene end was trimmed by 1 base and the J gene end by 3 bases; junction bases not matched to a gene: 9. The germline V gene has CDR1 SGDLS and CDR2 YYNGEE. The CDR3 totals 17 residues. This CDR3 is CASSVSTGRAANEKLFF. The CDR3 DNA follows: TGTGCCAGCAGCGTATCGACAGGGAGAGCGGCTAATGAAAAACTGTTTTTT.

This clone has a handful of counts. The chain recombines TRBV6-1 with TRBJ1-6; D is possibly TRBD1 (6 bases). V lost 2 bases and J 7 bases, leaving 12 bases between the germline ends. From germline, CDR1 is MNHNS and CDR2 SASEGT. This CDR3 region has 15 residues. CDR3 nucleotides: TGTGCCAGCAGTGAATCGGCAGGGGCCAATTCACCCCTCCACTTT. Translating it yields CASSESAGANSPLHF.

This clone has only one observation. The rearrangement joins TRBV5-4 to TRBJ2-3; 8 nucleotides align to TRBD1. The germline CDR1 and CDR2 sequences are SGHNT and YYREEE (reference sequence). With 4 bases clipped from V and 0 bases from J, the junction kept 1 base outside the gene matches. The CDR3 loop spans 14 amino acids. The CDR3 nucleotides read TGTGCCAGCAGCCGGGACAGGAGCACAGATACGCAGTATTTT. As protein: CASSRDRSTDTQYF.

The chain links TRBV7-9 to TRBJ2-5; no definite D call. The CDR3 is 12 amino acids. V was pared by 5 bases and J by 5 bases, with 9 bases between. Per germline, CDR1 SEHNR and CDR2 FQNEAQ (reference sequence). The DNA of the CDR3 is TGTGCCAGCAGCCGGTCCGTGGAGACCCAGTACTTC. Its translation: CASSRSVETQYF.

The chain is built from TRBV4-1 and TRBJ2-2, with D unclear. V was trimmed by 0 bases and J by 7 bases, leaving 12 bases between them. Germline values: CDR1 MGHRA, CDR2 YSYEKL. The CDR3 is 15 amino acids. This CDR3 is CASSQEGRRIGELFF. The CDR3 DNA follows: TGCGCCAGCAGCCAAGAGGGTCGAAGGATCGGGGAGCTGTTTTTT.

In this sample, this clone turned up a few times. CDR3 loop: CASSPTGGGKGYTF. CDR3 coding DNA: TGTGCCAGCAGTCCCACAGGGGGAGGGAAAGGCTACACCTTC. The chain uses TRBV28 and TRBJ1-2; 8 positions match TRBD1. Germline assignment: CDR1 MDHEN and CDR2 SYDVKM. The CDR3 has 14 amino acids. The J segment lost 8 bases and the V segment lost 5 bases, leaving 10 bases of the junction unmatched.

V is TRBV6-6 and J is TRBJ1-5; D is ambiguous. The V and J ends lost 2 bases and 6 bases respectively, with 5 bases between them. Per the germline V gene, CDR1 is MNHNY and CDR2 is SVGAGI (reference sequence). This CDR3 has 12 residues. CDR3 loop: CASSYRVQPQHF. As DNA, the CDR3 is TGTGCCAGCAGTTACAGAGTTCAGCCCCAGCATTTT.

This CDR3 reads CASSTGTSGRTDTQYF. CDR3 nucleotides: TGTGCCAGCAGCACTGGGACTAGCGGACGCACAGATACGCAGTATTTT. The rearrangement links TRBV5-4 to TRBJ2-3; 11 bases line up with TRBD2. Germline V gives CDR1 SGHNT, CDR2 YYREEE (reference sequence). This CDR3 is 16 amino acids long. The J segment lost 1 base and the V segment lost 4 bases, leaving 5 bases of the junction unmatched.

The chain links TRBV7-9 to TRBJ2-7; TRBD1 matches 7 bases. V was pared by 5 bases and J by 5 bases, with 9 bases of the junction left unmatched. The CDR3 covers 14 residues. Germline CDR1 SEHNR, CDR2 FQNEAQ (reference sequence). The CDR3 protein is CASSQRDRENEQYF. CDR3 nucleotide sequence: TGTGCCAGCAGCCAGCGCGACAGGGAGAACGAGCAGTACTTC.

There are a few counts of this clone. The V call is TRBV9, the J call TRBJ2-1; 9 bases fit TRBD2. J lost 5 bases, V lost 4 bases, and 4 bases had no gene match. This CDR3 spans 14 amino acids. Germline-derived CDR1 and CDR2 are SGDLS and YYNGEE. CDR3 in DNA: TGTGCCAGCAGCTTAGCGGGGGCGAACAATGAGCAGTTCTTC. Translation gives CASSLAGANNEQFF.

The V gene is TRBV4-3, the J gene TRBJ2-2; D may match TRBD1 or TRBD2 (5 bases each). Trimming pared 7 bases from V and 3 bases from J, leaving 6 bases between. The CDR3 consists of 12 residues. CDR1 is LGHNA and CDR2 is YSLEER in the germline V gene. CDR3 residues: CASMGDTGELFF. The CDR3 DNA reads TGCGCCAGCATGGGGGACACCGGGGAGCTGTTTTTT.

The rearrangement uses TRBV28 and TRBJ1-1; D possibly corresponds to TRBD1 (6 bases). The CDR3 covers 15 residues. V lost 5 bases and J lost 0, with 13 bases in between. Germline V gives CDR1 MDHEN, CDR2 SYDVKM. The CDR3 coding sequence is TGTGCCAGCAGTCTGTCCGACAGGTTGAACACTGAAGCTTTCTTT. Amino acid sequence: CASSLSDRLNTEAFF.

The V and J genes are TRBV29-1 and TRBJ1-2, with no clear D. The V gene lost 3 bases and the J gene lost 2 bases, with 7 bases spanning the gap. The CDR3 covers 12 residues. Germline-derived CDR1 and CDR2 are SQVTM and ANQGSEA. CDR3 nucleotides: TGCAGCGTTGAGGTGGGAAACTATGGCTACACCTTC. This sequence encodes CSVEVGNYGYTF.

The chain joins TRBV19 to TRBJ1-1, with D perhaps TRBD1 (5 bases). The CDR3 loop spans 15 amino acids. Germline CDR1 and CDR2: LNHDA and SQIVND (reference sequence). V was clipped by 2 bases and J by 4 bases, with 14 bases between them. This CDR3 is CASSITGSGFTEAFF. As DNA, the CDR3 is TGTGCCAGTAGTATAACGGGTTCAGGGTTCACTGAAGCTTTCTTT.

V usage is TRBV18 and J usage is TRBJ1-3; D gene unclear. Looked up from germline, CDR1 is KGHSH and CDR2 is LQKENI. The CDR3 sequence is 16 residues long. Trimming took 0 bases from V and 5 from J, leaving 14 bases between them. CDR3 sequence reads: CASSPPFTGFRNTIYF. The DNA of the CDR3 is TGTGCCAGCTCACCACCCTTCACGGGGTTCCGAAACACCATATATTTT.

This rearrangement joins TRBV25-1 to TRBJ1-1; 9 bases agree with TRBD1. CDR1 MGHDK and CDR2 SYGVNS come from the germline V gene. The J segment lost 3 bases and the V segment lost 8 bases, leaving 7 bases of the junction unmatched. The CDR3 runs to 14 residues. In DNA, the CDR3 is TGTGCCAGCCTCGGGACAGGGCCTGACACTGAAGCTTTCTTT. Translation gives CASLGTGPDTEAFF.

V usage is TRBV2 and J usage is TRBJ2-5; TRBD1 might be the D (6 bases). This CDR3 has 13 amino acids. The V and J ends lost 6 bases and 4 bases respectively, with 12 bases between them. The germline V gene has CDR1 SNHLY and CDR2 FYNNEI. This chain's CDR3 is CASRLRGRETQYF. The DNA of the CDR3 is TGTGCCAGCAGGTTGAGGGGGAGAGAGACCCAGTACTTC.